The next 9 T cell receptor beta chains were all read from a single sample in a study of blood T cells in healthy people across ages (dated by TCRdb to 2013 to 2016). Library construction relied on 5' RACE. Data came from an Illumina HiSeq 2500. A second PCR of about 6 to 12 cycles was performed with a sample-barcoded 5' primer and a J-beta primer mix. TCRdb reprocessed the public reads (quality trimming at Q25 with fastp, clone calling with MiXCR) and kept in-frame beta chains. Identical CDR3 proteins give one entry, which carries the most common genes and DNA. The sample contains nearly 1 million distinct CDR3 sequences, just over 50% of them found a single time. Clones ranked in the top ten supply about a fifth of the sample. Material for sequencing was blood. These receptors were collected from a woman aged 55-69 years in good health.

This rearrangement joins TRBV6-5 to TRBJ1-5; D possibly corresponds to TRBD1 (6 bases). Trimming left V 4 bases short and J 3 bases short, with 13 bases between. The CDR3 has 15 residues. Germline-derived CDR1 and CDR2 are MNHEY and SVGAGI. The CDR3 sequence is CASSSQGTDNQPQHF. The CDR3 DNA reads TGTGCCAGCAGTTCCCAGGGGACGGACAATCAGCCCCAGCATTTT.

V is TRBV2 and J is TRBJ2-2; 8 nucleotides align to TRBD2. The V gene end was trimmed by 6 bases and the J gene end by 4 bases; junction bases not matched to a gene: 4. Germline V gives CDR1 SNHLY, CDR2 FYNNEI. The CDR3 consists of 14 residues. The CDR3 loop is CASSGTRGTGELFF. The CDR3 nucleotides are TGTGCCAGCAGCGGGACTAGGGGCACCGGGGAGCTGTTTTTT.

The CDR3 loop is CATSPLSRRDTKGSGANVLTF. The CDR3 region has the DNA TGTGCCACCAGCCCCCTAAGTCGGAGAGACACGAAAGGGTCTGGGGCCAACGTCCTGACTTTC. This chain links TRBV24-1 with TRBJ2-6; no clear D gene. Germline V CDR1 and CDR2: KGHDR, SFDVKD. The CDR3 runs to 21 residues. V was clipped by 7 bases and J by 1 base, with 28 bases between them.

The chain uses TRBV6-1 and TRBJ2-3; the D is unclear. Trimming shortened V by 7 bases and J by 2 bases, and 10 bases separated the two germline ends. Germline values: CDR1 MNHNS, CDR2 SASEGT. The CDR3 contains 13 residues. For the CDR3, the DNA is TGTGCCAGCAAGGGCGGAATCACAGATACGCAGTATTTT. This codes for CASKGGITDTQYF.

The chain recombines TRBV4-1 with TRBJ2-7; 8 nucleotides match TRBD1. The V segment lost 2 bases and the J segment 0 bases; nucleotides outside the gene matches: 6. This CDR3 region has 16 residues. Germline V gene data show CDR1 as MGHRA and CDR2 as YSYEKL. This CDR3 reads CASSQLRTGNSYEQYF. DNA for the CDR3: TGCGCCAGCAGCCAACTTCGGACAGGGAACTCCTACGAGCAGTACTTC.

The genes are TRBV30 and TRBJ2-4, with D hard to call. The CDR3 loop spans 15 amino acids. Germline-derived CDR1 and CDR2 are GTSNPN and SVGIG (reference sequence). V was cut by 0 bases and J by 6 bases, with 15 bases left in between. The CDR3 protein is CAWSVTEGWGNIQYF. CDR3 nucleotides: TGTGCCTGGAGTGTAACCGAAGGGTGGGGAAACATTCAGTACTTC.

The CDR3 spells CASSLNKEGSYEQYF. The DNA of the CDR3 is TGCGCCAGCAGCCTCAACAAGGAAGGTAGTTACGAGCAGTACTTC. This chain links TRBV5-1 with TRBJ2-4, with D unresolved. The last part of the DNA fits TRBJ2-7 better; the J call may be wrong. Germline loops: CDR1 SGHRS, CDR2 YFSETQ. This CDR3 has 15 residues.

The CDR3 DNA reads TGTGCCAGCAGGGAAGACCGGAATACCTACGAGCAGTACTTC. Encoded protein: CASREDRNTYEQYF. The chain links TRBV12-3 or TRBV12-4 to TRBJ2-7; D not certain. Trimming cost V 6 bases and J 2 bases, with 14 bases left between them. The CDR3 has 14 amino acids.

J is TRBJ2-1 and V is TRBV29-1, with TRBD1 matching 9 bases. The J call may not be correct, given that the DNA end is closer to TRBJ2-7. Germline values: CDR1 SQVTM, CDR2 ANQGSEA. The CDR3 totals 17 residues. CDR3 nucleotides: TGCAGCGTTGGAGACCGCCGGGGACAGGGCCGCTACAATGAGCAGTACTTC. It translates to CSVGDRRGQGRYNEQYF.